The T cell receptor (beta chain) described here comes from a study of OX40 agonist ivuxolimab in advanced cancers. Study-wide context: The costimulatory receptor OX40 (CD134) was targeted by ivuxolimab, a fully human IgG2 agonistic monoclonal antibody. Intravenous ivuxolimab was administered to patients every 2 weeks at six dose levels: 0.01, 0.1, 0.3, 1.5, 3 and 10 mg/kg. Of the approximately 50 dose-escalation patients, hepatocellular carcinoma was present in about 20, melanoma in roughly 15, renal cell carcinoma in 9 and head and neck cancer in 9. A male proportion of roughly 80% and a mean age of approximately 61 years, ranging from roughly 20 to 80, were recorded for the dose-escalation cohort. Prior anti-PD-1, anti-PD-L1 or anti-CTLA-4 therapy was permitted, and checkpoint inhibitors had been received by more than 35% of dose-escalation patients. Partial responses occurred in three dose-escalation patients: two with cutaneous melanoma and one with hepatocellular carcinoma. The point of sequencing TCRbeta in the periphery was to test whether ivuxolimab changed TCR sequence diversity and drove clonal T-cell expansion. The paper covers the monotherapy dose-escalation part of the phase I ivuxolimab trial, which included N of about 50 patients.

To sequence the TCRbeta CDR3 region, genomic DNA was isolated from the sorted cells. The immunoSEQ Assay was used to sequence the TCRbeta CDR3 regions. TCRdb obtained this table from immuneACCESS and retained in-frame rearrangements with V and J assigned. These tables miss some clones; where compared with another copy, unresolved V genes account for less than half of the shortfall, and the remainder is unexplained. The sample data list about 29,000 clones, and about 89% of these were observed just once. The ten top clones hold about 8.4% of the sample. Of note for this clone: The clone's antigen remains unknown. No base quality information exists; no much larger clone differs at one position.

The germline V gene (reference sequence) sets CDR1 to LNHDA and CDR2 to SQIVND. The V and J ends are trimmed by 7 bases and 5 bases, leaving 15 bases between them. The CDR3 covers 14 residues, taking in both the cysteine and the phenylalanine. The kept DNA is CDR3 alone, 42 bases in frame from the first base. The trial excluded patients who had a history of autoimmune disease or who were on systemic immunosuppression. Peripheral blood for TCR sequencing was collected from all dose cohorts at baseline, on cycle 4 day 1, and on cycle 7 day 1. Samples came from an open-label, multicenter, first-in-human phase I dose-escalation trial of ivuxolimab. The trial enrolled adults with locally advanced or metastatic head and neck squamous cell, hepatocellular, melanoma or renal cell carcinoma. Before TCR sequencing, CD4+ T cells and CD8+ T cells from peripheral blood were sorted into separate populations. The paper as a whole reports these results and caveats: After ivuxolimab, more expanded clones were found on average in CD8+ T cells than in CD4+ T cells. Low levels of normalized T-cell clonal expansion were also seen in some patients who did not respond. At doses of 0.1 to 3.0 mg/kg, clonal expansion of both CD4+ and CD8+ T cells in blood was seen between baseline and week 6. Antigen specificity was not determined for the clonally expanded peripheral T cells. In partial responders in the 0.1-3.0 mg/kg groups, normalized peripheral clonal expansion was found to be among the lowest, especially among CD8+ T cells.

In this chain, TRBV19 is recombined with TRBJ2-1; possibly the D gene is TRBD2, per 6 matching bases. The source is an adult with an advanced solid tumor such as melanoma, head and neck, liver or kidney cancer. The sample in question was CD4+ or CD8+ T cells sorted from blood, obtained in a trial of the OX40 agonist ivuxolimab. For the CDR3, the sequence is CASTPGTLNNEQFF. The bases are TGTGCCAGTACCCCCGGGACTTTGAACAATGAGCAGTTCTTC.